A selection of T cell receptor beta chains follows, all from one sample in a study of technical replicates of blood from a handful of donors. Profiling relied on immunoSEQ multiplex PCR, and the TCRdb table lists in-frame clones only, not all of them. The sample carries roughly 57,000 clones, about 95% recorded once. The sample was PBMCs. The receptors come from a human donor in good health. Some clones in this sample may be carry-over from other donors' samples. Each CDR3 is given with its conserved first and last residue. The D gene is left open where the match is weak. Where a row states a size, it is once, few, many or the class of an expanded clone; other rows omit it.

CASSFTRHEQYF TGTGCCAGCAGCTTCACTAGGCACGAGCAGTACTTC TRBJ2-7 12 - - TRBV7-8
CASSQDTGTSEAFLYF TGCGCCAGCAGCCAGGACACCGGGACTAGCGAAGCGTTTTTGTACTTC TRBJ2-7 16 TRBD2 - TRBV4-1
CASSQVFQTGELFF TGCGCCAGCAGCCAAGTGTTTCAAACCGGGGAGCTGTTTTTT TRBJ2-2 14 - - TRBV4-3
CASSGRGAYEQYF TGTGCCAGCAGTGGCAGGGGCGCCTACGAGCAGTACTTC TRBJ2-7 13 - - TRBV2
CASSDGTGWLNTEAFF TGCGCCAGCAGCGACGGGACAGGGTGGCTGAACACTGAAGCTTTCTTT TRBJ1-1 16 TRBD1 few TRBV5-1
CASSSRGSGSFSMGFEQYF TGTGCCAGCAGCTCGCGGGGTAGCGGGAGTTTTTCTATGGGCTTCGAGCAGTACTTC TRBJ2-7 19 TRBD2 - TRBV7-9
CASSYSGRGPYGYTF TGTGCCAGCAGTTACTCGGGCAGGGGCCCCTATGGCTACACCTTC TRBJ1-2 15 - - TRBV6-5
CASSYPSGGYNEQFF TGTGCCAGCAGCTACCCTAGCGGGGGGTACAATGAGCAGTTCTTC TRBJ2-1 15 TRBD2 - TRBV6-6
CASSLRTGGEKLFF TGTGCCAGCAGTTTAAGGACAGGGGGTGAAAAACTGTTTTTT TRBJ1-4 14 TRBD1 - TRBV27
CASSPLRQGAHEQYF TGTGCCAGCAGCCCCCTGAGACAGGGAGCCCACGAGCAGTACTTC TRBJ2-7 15 TRBD1 - TRBV11-2
CASSPGQGRTNEKLFF TGCGCCAGCAGCCCAGGACAGGGCCGAACTAATGAAAAACTGTTTTTT TRBJ1-4 16 TRBD1 once TRBV5-1
CASSYSVSNNEQFF TGTGCCAGCAGTTACTCGGTCTCTAACAATGAGCAGTTCTTC TRBJ2-1 14 - - TRBV6-5
CASSIQAGGSHGYTF TGTGCCAGTAGTATACAGGCAGGTGGATCTCATGGCTACACCTTC TRBJ1-2 15 - - TRBV19
CASSGGRPSNEQFF TGTGCCAGCAGCGGCGGGAGGCCTTCTAATGAGCAGTTCTTC TRBJ2-1 14 TRBD2 - TRBV6-6
CASTPRRGAKNTEAFF TGTGCCAGCACCCCCCGGCGGGGGGCGAAGAACACTGAAGCTTTCTTT TRBJ1-1 16 - - TRBV5-4
CASSLAGQGAGEQYF TGTGCCAGCAGCTTAGCTGGACAGGGGGCGGGCGAGCAGTACTTC TRBJ2-7 15 TRBD1 - TRBV7-8
CASSTDPGGEKLFF TGCGCCAGCAGCACGGATCCGGGGGGAGAAAAACTGTTTTTT TRBJ1-4 14 - - TRBV5-1
CASSRSGTSGGPRGEQFF TGTGCCAGCAGCCGGTCCGGGACTAGCGGGGGGCCTAGGGGGGAGCAGTTCTTC TRBJ2-1 18 TRBD2 few TRBV7-2
CAWTRKDSVSYNEQFF TGTGCCTGGACCAGGAAGGACTCGGTCTCCTACAATGAGCAGTTCTTC TRBJ2-1 16 - - TRBV30
CASSPNSNEQFF TGTGCCAGCAGCCCCAACTCAAATGAGCAGTTCTTC TRBJ2-1 12 - - TRBV7-2
CASSSGGDTQYF TGTGCCAGCAGCTCAGGGGGAGATACGCAGTATTTT TRBJ2-3 12 TRBD1 - TRBV7-9
CASSFPGGHEQYF TGTGCCAGCAGTTTCCCCGGCGGCCACGAGCAGTACTTC TRBJ2-7 13 - once TRBV6-5
CASSPGSRLSYEQYF TGCGCCAGCAGCCCGGGGTCACGTCTCTCCTACGAGCAGTACTTC TRBJ2-7 15 - - TRBV5-1
CASSLVAYGYTF TGTGCCAGCAGCTTAGTAGCCTATGGCTACACCTTC TRBJ1-2 12 - - TRBV7-2
CASSQGSGGDYNEQFF TGTGCCAGCAGCCAAGGGTCTGGAGGCGACTACAATGAGCAGTTCTTC TRBJ2-1 16 - - TRBV4-2
CASSLDRGNYGYTF TGCGCCAGCAGCTTGGATCGGGGAAACTATGGCTACACCTTC TRBJ1-2 14 - - TRBV5-1
CASSLTGVYGYTF TGCGCCAGCAGCTTAACAGGGGTTTATGGCTACACCTTC TRBJ1-2 13 TRBD1 - TRBV5-1
CASSSSSGGTEAFF TGTGCCAGCAGCTCGTCCTCGGGAGGTACTGAAGCTTTCTTT TRBJ1-1 14 - - TRBV7-2
CASSFGRGTTDTQYF TGCGCCAGCAGCTTCGGTCGGGGAACCACAGATACGCAGTATTTT TRBJ2-3 15 - - TRBV5-1
CASSPLPRGYNEQFF TGTGCCAGCAGCCCGCTTCCGCGGGGGTACAATGAGCAGTTCTTC TRBJ2-1 15 TRBD2 - TRBV7-2
CASRRDRGNNSPLHF TGTGCCAGCAGAAGAGACAGGGGAAATAATTCACCCCTCCACTTT TRBJ1-6 15 TRBD1 - TRBV5-4
CASSGTGMNQPQHF TGTGCCAGCAGTGGGACAGGGATGAATCAGCCCCAGCATTTT TRBJ1-5 14 TRBD1 few TRBV25-1
CASGPGGSGSSYEQYF TGTGCCAGCGGCCCCGGAGGAAGCGGGAGCTCCTACGAGCAGTACTTC TRBJ2-7 16 TRBD2 - TRBV4-2
CASSVLGGGNRETQYF TGTGCCAGCAGTGTGCTTGGCGGAGGAAACCGGGAGACCCAGTACTTC TRBJ2-5 16 - - TRBV27
CASSFDRTGELFF TGTGCCAGCTCATTCGACAGGACCGGGGAGCTGTTTTTT TRBJ2-2 13 - - TRBV18
CASSEQTGALGEQYF TGCGCCAGCAGCGAACAGACAGGGGCCCTGGGGGAGCAGTACTTC TRBJ2-7 15 TRBD1 - TRBV5-1
CASSHRGGTNEKLFF TGCGCCAGCAGCCACCGAGGTGGAACTAATGAAAAACTGTTTTTT TRBJ1-4 15 - - TRBV4-1
CASSPSGLYGYTF TGTGCCAGCAGTCCCTCAGGCCTCTATGGCTACACCTTC TRBJ1-2 13 - - TRBV6-4
CASTRSDRGYNEQFF TGTGCCAGCACCAGGTCGGACAGGGGGTACAATGAGCAGTTCTTC TRBJ2-1 15 TRBD1 - TRBV5-4
CASSFQESYNEQFF TGTGCCAGCAGCTTTCAGGAATCCTACAATGAGCAGTTCTTC TRBJ2-1 14 - - TRBV5-5
CASSEAVGANSPLHF TGTGCCAGCAGTGAAGCTGTTGGGGCTAATTCACCCCTCCACTTT TRBJ1-6 15 - - TRBV25-1
CATKGQGTYEQYF TGTGCCACAAAGGGCCAGGGAACCTACGAGCAGTACTTC TRBJ2-7 13 - - TRBV10-3
CASSFLDNSDTQYF TGTGCCAGCAGTTTCCTTGACAATTCAGATACGCAGTATTTT TRBJ2-3 14 - - TRBV7-9
CASSAGGPGGRGNEQFF TGCGCCAGCAGCGCCGGGGGTCCGGGGGGGCGCGGCAATGAGCAGTTCTTC TRBJ2-1 17 TRBD2 - TRBV5-1
CASSQQQGNYEQYF TGCGCCAGCAGCCAACAACAGGGAAACTACGAGCAGTACTTC TRBJ2-7 14 - - TRBV5-1
CASSPPMAGVRETQYF TGTGCCAGCTCACCACCGATGGCGGGAGTAAGAGAGACCCAGTACTTC TRBJ2-5 16 TRBD2 - TRBV18
CASSDETSGRTDTQYF TGTGCCAGCAGTGACGAAACTAGCGGACGCACAGATACGCAGTATTTT TRBJ2-3 16 TRBD2 - TRBV6-4
CASTLVVGGGTEAFF TGTGCCAGCACTTTAGTAGTAGGCGGGGGGACTGAAGCTTTCTTT TRBJ1-1 15 - - TRBV6-1
CASSHGDRGHNEQFF TGCGCCAGCAGCCACGGGGACAGGGGCCACAATGAGCAGTTCTTC TRBJ2-1 15 TRBD1 - TRBV4-3
CASSYTINYGYTF TGTGCCAGCAGTTACACAATTAACTATGGCTACACCTTC TRBJ1-2 13 - - TRBV6-5
CASSQEGQGQTPLHF TGCGCCAGCAGCCAAGAAGGGCAGGGTCAGACACCCCTCCACTTT TRBJ1-6 15 - - TRBV4-1
CASSFPGQGAIGYTF TGTGCCAGCAGCTTTCCGGGACAGGGGGCAATTGGCTACACCTTC TRBJ1-2 15 TRBD1 - TRBV7-9
CASRGTVGTDTQYF TGTGCCAGCAGGGGGACAGTTGGGACAGATACGCAGTATTTT TRBJ2-3 14 TRBD1 - TRBV5-4
CASSVRQGLGYGYTF TGCGCCAGCAGTGTTAGACAGGGCCTAGGCTATGGCTACACCTTC TRBJ1-2 15 TRBD1 - TRBV10-2
CASSFWGLAYEQYF TGTGCCAGCAGCTTCTGGGGACTAGCGTACGAGCAGTACTTC TRBJ2-7 14 TRBD2 once TRBV5-6
CASSVAVASGNTIYF TGTGCCAGCAGCGTAGCCGTAGCCTCTGGAAACACCATATATTTT TRBJ1-3 15 - - TRBV9
CAWSGLTTGELFF TGTGCCTGGAGCGGACTTACCACCGGGGAGCTGTTTTTT TRBJ2-2 13 - - TRBV30
CASSPPGGQETQYF TGTGCCAGCAGCCCCCCCGGGGGCCAAGAGACCCAGTACTTC TRBJ2-5 14 - - TRBV6-6